The 4 T cell receptor beta chains below all came from one sample that was sequenced in a study of CD4 and CD8 cells across lung adenocarcinoma regions. TCRdb processed the PCR reads anew with MiXCR; each CDR3 protein has one entry. The top ten clones hold approximately 17% of a sample with 7,500 to 10,000 distinct CDR3 sequences, about half of them seen once. Sequenced: CD4+ T cells from the margin of a lung tumor. All receptors derive from a male donor with lung adenocarcinoma. The CD4 and CD8 labels of this study may be unreliable.

The table lists this clonotype with a few counts. The chain carries TRBV27 and TRBJ2-1; 11 nucleotides line up with TRBD2. This CDR3 spans 16 amino acids. J lost 7 bases, V lost 2 bases, and 7 bases had no gene match. Germline V CDR1 and CDR2: MNHEY, SMNVEV (reference sequence). The CDR3 sequence is CASSLRGGTSGNEQFF. The DNA of the CDR3 is TGTGCCAGCAGTTTAAGGGGTGGGACTAGCGGTAATGAGCAGTTCTTC.

The chain recombines TRBV3-1 with TRBJ2-1, with D tentatively TRBD1 or TRBD2 (5 bases each). Germline loops: CDR1 LGHDT, CDR2 YNNKEL (reference sequence). The germline V and J ends were trimmed by 3 bases and 10 bases, with 10 bases remaining between them. This CDR3 has 12 amino acids. The CDR3 DNA follows: TGTGCCAGCAGCCATATGGGGACGGAGCAGTTCTTC. Translating gives CASSHMGTEQFF.

The J gene is TRBJ2-1, the V gene TRBV6-1; D unclear. V dropped 6 bases and J dropped 7 bases, with 13 bases sitting between them. The germline CDR1 and CDR2 sequences are MNHNS and SASEGT. The CDR3 spans 13 residues. This CDR3 is CASSRSLGNEQFF. CDR3 DNA sequence: TGTGCCAGCAGCCGTTCCCTAGGTAATGAGCAGTTCTTC.

This clonotype was seen a few times. The chain employs TRBV6-5 and TRBJ2-7; D gene unclear. Looked up from germline, CDR1 is MNHEY and CDR2 is SVGAGI. The CDR3 totals 16 residues. V lost 0 bases, J lost 0 bases, and 12 bases lay in between. In DNA form, the CDR3 reads TGTGCCAGCAGTTACTCGCGGTTTCCTGGCTCCTACGAGCAGTACTTC. Protein product: CASSYSRFPGSYEQYF.